This TCR beta chain is from a study of T cell responses to AZD1222 COVID-19 vaccine. This table comes from immunoSEQ multiplex PCR, and its TCRdb copy is limited to in-frame clones, with some not included. This table holds some 140,000 clones, about 91% found once. CDR1 LGHNA and CDR2 YNFKEQ come from the germline V gene. V was clipped by 0 bases and J by 1 base, with 17 bases between them. The CDR3 runs 18 residues. Study conclusions and caveats: Compared with day 0, the breadth and depth of the Spike-specific TCR repertoire rose significantly after two doses of AZD1222. Repertoire samples came only from after the peak T cell response. Variant regions that are unmutated are reportedly the target of nearly half of spike-specific TCRs.

Remarks on this clone: The antigen is not known.

The receptor's source is an adult who received the AZD1222 COVID-19 vaccine. The rearrangement links TRBV4-2 to TRBJ2-3; maybe TRBD2 (6 bases). Source: peripheral blood, taken 28 days after the second AZD1222 dose. The CDR3 is CASSQDGRWRGRTDTQYF. CDR3 nucleotides: TGTGCCAGCAGCCAAGATGGGAGGTGGCGGGGCCGCACAGATACGCAGTATTTT.